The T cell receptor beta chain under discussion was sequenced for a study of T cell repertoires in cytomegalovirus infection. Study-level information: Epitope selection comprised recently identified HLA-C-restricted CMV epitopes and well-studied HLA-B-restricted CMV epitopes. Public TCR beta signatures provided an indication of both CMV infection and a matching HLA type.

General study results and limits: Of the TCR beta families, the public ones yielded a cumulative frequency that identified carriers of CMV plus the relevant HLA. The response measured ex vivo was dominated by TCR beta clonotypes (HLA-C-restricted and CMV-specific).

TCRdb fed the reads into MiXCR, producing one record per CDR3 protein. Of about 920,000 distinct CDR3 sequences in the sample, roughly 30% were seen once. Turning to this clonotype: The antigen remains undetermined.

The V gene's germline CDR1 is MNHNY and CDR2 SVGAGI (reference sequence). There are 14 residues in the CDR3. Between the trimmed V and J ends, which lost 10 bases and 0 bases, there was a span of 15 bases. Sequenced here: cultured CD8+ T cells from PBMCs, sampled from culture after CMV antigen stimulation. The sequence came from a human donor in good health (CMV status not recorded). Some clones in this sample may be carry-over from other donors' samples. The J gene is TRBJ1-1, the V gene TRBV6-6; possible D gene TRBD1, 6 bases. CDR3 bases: TGTGCCAACACAAGGGGGACTTTGAACACTGAAGCTTTCTTT. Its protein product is CANTRGTLNTEAFF.